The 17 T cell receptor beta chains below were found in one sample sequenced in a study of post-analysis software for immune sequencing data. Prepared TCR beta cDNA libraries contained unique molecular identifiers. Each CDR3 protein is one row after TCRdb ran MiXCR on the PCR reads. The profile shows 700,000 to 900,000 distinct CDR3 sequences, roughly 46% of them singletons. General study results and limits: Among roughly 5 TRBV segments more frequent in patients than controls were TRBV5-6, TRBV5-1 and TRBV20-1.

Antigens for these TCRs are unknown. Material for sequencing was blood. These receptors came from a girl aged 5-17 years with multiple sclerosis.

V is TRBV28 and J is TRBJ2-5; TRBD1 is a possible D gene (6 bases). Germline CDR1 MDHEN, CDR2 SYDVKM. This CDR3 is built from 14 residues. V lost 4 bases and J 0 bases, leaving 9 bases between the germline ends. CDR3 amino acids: CASSSRGYQETQYF. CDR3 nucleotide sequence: TGTGCCAGCAGTTCCAGGGGCTACCAAGAGACCCAGTACTTC.

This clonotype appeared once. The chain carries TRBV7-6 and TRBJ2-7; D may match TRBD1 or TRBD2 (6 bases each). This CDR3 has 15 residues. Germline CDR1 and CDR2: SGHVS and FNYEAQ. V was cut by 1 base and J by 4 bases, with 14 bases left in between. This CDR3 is CASSLENTGAYEQYF. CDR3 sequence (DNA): TGTGCCAGCAGCTTAGAAAATACGGGGGCTTACGAGCAGTACTTC.

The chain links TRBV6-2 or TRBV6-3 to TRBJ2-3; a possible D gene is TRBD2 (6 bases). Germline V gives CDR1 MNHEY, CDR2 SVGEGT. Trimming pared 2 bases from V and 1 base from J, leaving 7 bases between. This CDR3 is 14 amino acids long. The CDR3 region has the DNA TGTGCCAGCAGTTACAAGCGGGGCACAGATACGCAGTATTTT. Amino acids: CASSYKRGTDTQYF.

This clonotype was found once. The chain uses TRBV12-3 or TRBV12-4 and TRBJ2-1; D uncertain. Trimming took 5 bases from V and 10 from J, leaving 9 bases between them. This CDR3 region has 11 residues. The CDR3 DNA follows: TGTGCCAGCAGTAACATCAGGGAGCAGTTCTTC. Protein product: CASSNIREQFF.

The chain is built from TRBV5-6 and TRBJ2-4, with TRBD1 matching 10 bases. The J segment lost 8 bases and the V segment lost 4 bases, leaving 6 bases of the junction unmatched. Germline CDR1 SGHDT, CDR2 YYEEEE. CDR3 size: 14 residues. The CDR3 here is CASSQRTGGDIQYF. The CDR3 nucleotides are TGTGCCAGCAGCCAGAGGACAGGGGGGGACATTCAGTACTTC.

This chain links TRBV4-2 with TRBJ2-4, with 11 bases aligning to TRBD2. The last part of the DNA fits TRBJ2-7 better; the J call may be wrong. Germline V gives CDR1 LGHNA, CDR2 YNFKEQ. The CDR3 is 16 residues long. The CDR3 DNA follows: TGTGCCAGCAGCCAAGATACGGGGACTAGCGGCTACGAGCAGTACTTC. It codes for CASSQDTGTSGYEQYF.

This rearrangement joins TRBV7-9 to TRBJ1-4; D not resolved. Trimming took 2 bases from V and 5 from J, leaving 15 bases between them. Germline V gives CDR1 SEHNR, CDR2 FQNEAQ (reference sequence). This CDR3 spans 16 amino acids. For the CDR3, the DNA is TGTGCCAGCAGCTTACCAGCGCAGGAGGAAAATGAAAAACTGTTTTTT. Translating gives CASSLPAQEENEKLFF.

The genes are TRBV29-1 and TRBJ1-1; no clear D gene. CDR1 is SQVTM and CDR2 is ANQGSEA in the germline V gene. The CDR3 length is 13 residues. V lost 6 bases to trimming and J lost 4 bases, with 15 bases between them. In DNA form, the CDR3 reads TGCAGCGTCGCCGGACCCCTAAGCACTGAAGCTTTCTTT. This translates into CSVAGPLSTEAFF.

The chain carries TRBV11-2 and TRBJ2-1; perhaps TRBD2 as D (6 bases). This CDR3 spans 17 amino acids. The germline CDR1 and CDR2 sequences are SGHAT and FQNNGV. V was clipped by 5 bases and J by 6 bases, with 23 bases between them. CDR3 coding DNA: TGTGCCAGCAGCCCCCGCGTTGGGCGCGCGGGGTCCAATGAGCAGTTCTTC. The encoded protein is CASSPRVGRAGSNEQFF.

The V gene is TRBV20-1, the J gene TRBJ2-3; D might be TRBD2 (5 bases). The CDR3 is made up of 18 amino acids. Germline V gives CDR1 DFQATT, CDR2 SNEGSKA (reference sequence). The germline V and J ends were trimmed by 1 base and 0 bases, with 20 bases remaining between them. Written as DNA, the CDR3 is TGCAGTGCTAGAGCTCATGGGGTGGGAGAACGTAGCACAGATACGCAGTATTTT. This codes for CSARAHGVGERSTDTQYF.

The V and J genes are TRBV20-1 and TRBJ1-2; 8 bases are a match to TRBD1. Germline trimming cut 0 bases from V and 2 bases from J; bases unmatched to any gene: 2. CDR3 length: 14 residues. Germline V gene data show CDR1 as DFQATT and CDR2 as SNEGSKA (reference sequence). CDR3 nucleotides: TGCAGTGCTAGAGAGGGACAGGTGAACTATGGCTACACCTTC. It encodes CSAREGQVNYGYTF.

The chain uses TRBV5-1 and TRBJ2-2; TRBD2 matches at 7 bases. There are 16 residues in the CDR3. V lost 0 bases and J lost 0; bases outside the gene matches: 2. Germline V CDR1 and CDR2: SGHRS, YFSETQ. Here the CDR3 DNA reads TGCGCCAGCAGCTTGGAGGGAGGGCCGAACACCGGGGAGCTGTTTTTT. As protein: CASSLEGGPNTGELFF.

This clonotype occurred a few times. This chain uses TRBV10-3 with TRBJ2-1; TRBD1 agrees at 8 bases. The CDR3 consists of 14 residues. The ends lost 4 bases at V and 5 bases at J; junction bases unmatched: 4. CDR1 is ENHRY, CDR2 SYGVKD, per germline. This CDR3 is CAISVGTGDNEQFF. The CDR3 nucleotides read TGTGCCATCAGTGTTGGGACAGGCGACAATGAGCAGTTCTTC.

The CDR3 DNA is TGTGCCACCAGCAGAGCCGGAATAAGGGGAGGCTACACCTTC. Translation gives CATSRAGIRGGYTF. The chain links TRBV15 to TRBJ1-2; D perhaps matches TRBD1 (5 bases). This CDR3 region has 14 residues. Trimming left V 1 base short and J 8 bases short, with 14 bases between. Germline CDR1 and CDR2: LNHNV and YYDKDF (reference sequence).

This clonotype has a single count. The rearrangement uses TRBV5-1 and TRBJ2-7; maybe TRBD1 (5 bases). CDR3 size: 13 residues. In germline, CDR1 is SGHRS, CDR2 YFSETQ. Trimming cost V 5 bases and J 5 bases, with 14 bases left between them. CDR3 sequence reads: CASRPTQGNEQYF. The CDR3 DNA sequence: TGCGCCAGCAGACCTACTCAGGGAAACGAGCAGTACTTC. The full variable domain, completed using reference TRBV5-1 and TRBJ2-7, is KAGVTQTPRYLIKTRGQQVTLSCSPISGHRSVSWYQQTPGQGLQFLFEYFSETQRNKGNFPGRFSGRQFSNSRSEMNVSTLELGDSALYLCASRPTQGNEQYFGPGTRLTVT.

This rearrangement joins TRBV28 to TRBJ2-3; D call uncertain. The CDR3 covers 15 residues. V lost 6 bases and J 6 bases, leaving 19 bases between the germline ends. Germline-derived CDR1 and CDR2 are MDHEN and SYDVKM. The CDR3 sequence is CASSRRGRTKDTQYF. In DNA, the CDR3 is TGTGCCAGCAGCCGCCGAGGACGGACGAAGGATACGCAGTATTTT.

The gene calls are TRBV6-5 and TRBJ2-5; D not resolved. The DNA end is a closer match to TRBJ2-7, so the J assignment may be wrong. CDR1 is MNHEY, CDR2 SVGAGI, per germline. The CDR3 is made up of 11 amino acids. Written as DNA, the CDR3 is TGTGCCACCTGGGCCCTCGCCGAGCAGTACTTC. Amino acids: CATWALAEQYF.